This T cell receptor (beta chain) was identified in a study of T-cell reconstitution after alpha-beta-depleted transplantation in children. As it was prepared, the TCRbeta library received unique molecular identifiers. MiXCR, applied by TCRdb to the PCR reads, yields one record per CDR3 protein. The repertoire has about 190,000 distinct CDR3 sequences, over 5.5% of them found once; the top ten carry over 2.5%. This CDR3 is 11 amino acids long. The germline V and J ends were trimmed by 4 bases and 3 bases, with 7 bases remaining between them. Germline V gene lookup returns CDR1 SQVTM and CDR2 ANQGSEA. In regard to this clonotype: It may be a read error: a sequence one base away is much more abundant.

The sample was PBMCs from the stem cell graft donor, taken from the stem cell graft. The V gene is TRBV29-1, the J gene TRBJ2-7; D is unclear. The clonotype was recovered from a human donor who donated a stem cell graft to a child with Wiskott-Aldrich syndrome. The CDR3 nucleotides read TGCAGCGTTGTCCTAGGCTACGAGCAGTACTTC. It encodes CSVVLGYEQYF.